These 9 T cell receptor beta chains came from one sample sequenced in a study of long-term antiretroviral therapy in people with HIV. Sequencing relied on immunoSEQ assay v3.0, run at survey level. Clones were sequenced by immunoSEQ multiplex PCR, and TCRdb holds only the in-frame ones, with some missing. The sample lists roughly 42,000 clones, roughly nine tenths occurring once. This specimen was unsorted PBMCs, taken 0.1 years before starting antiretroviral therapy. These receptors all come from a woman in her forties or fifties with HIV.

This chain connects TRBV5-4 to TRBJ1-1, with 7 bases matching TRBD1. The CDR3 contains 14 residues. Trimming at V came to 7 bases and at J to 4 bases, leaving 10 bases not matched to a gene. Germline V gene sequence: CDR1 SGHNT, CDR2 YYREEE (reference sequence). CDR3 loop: CASRPDRASTEAFF. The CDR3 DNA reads TGTGCCAGCCGACCTGACAGGGCATCCACTGAAGCTTTCTTT.

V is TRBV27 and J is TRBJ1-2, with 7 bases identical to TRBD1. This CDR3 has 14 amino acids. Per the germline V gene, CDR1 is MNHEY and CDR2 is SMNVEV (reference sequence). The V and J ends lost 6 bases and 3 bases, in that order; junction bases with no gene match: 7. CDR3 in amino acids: CASRDPGQHYGYTF. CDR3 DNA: TGTGCCAGCAGGGACCCGGGACAGCACTATGGCTACACCTTC.

CDR3 DNA: TGTGCCAGCAGCCGGGGACAGACGATCTATGGCTACACCTTC. Its protein is CASSRGQTIYGYTF. The chain employs TRBV7-9 and TRBJ1-2; 7 nucleotides line up with TRBD1. Germline V gives CDR1 SEHNR, CDR2 FQNEAQ (reference sequence). V shed 5 bases, J shed 4 bases, and the junction held 7 bases outside the gene matches. CDR3 length equals 14 residues. The full variable domain, its missing parts supplied by reference TRBV7-9 and TRBJ1-2, is DTGVSQNPRHKITKRGQNVTFRCDPISEHNRLYWYRQTLGQGPEFLTYFQNEAQLEKSRLLSDRFSAERPKGSFSTLEIQRTEQGDSAMYLCASSRGQTIYGYTFGSGTRLTVV.

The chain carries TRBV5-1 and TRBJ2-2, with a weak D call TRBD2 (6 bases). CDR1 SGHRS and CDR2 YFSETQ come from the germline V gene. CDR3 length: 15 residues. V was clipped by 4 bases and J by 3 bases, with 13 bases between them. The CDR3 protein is CASSVPPGDTGELFF. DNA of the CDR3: TGCGCCAGCAGCGTACCCCCGGGAGACACCGGGGAGCTGTTTTTT.

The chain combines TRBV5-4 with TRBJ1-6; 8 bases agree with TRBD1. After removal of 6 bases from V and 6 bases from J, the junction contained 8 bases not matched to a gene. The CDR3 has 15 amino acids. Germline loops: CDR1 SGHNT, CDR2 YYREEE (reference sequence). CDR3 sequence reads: CASNPGQGGNSPLHF. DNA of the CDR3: TGTGCCAGCAACCCCGGACAGGGCGGTAATTCACCCCTCCACTTT.

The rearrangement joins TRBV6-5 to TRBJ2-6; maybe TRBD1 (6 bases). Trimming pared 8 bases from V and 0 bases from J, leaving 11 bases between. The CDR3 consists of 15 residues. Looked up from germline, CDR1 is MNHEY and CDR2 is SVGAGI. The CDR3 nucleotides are TGTGCCAGCGGGGGCAGGGACTCTGGGGCCAACGTCCTGACTTTC. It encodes CASGGRDSGANVLTF.

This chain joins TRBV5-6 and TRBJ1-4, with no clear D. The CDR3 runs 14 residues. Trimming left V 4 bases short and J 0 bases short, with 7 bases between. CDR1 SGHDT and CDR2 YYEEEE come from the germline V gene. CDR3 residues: CASSPWATNEKLFF. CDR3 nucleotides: TGTGCCAGCAGCCCGTGGGCAACTAATGAAAAACTGTTTTTT.

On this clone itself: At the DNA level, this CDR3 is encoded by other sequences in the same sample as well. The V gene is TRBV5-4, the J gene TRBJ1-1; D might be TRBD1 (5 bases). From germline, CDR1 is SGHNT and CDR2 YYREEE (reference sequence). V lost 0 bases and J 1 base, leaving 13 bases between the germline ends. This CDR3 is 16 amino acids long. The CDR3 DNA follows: TGTGCCAGCAGCTTGGGGACGGGACGGGAGAACACTGAAGCTTTCTTT. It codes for CASSLGTGRENTEAFF.

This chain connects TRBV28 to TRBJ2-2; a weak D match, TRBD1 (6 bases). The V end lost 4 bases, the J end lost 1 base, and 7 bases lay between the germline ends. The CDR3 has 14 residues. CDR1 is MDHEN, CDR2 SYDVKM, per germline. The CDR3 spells CASSSGQNTGELFF. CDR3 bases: TGTGCCAGCAGTTCGGGACAGAACACCGGGGAGCTGTTTTTT. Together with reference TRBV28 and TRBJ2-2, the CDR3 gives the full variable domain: DVKVTQSSRYLVKRTGEKVFLECVQDMDHENMFWYRQDPGLGLRLIYFSYDVKMKEKGDIPEGYSVSREKKERFSLILESASTNQTSMYLCASSSGQNTGELFFGEGSRLTVL.